The clone carrying this T cell receptor (beta chain) was observed at least ten times. The entry originates in a study of T cells in Graves' hyperthyroidism and ophthalmopathy. Germline values: CDR1 MNHEY, CDR2 SMNVEV (reference sequence). The CDR3 is 16 residues long. V was pared by 3 bases and J by 4 bases, with 16 bases between. Using RNA transcripts as the source, TCR beta CDR3 regions were amplified. The HTBI primer set drove a first-round RT-PCR of the TCR CDR3. TCRdb called the multiplex PCR reads again in MiXCR, with one record for every CDR3 protein. The data show more than 550,000 distinct CDR3 sequences, approximately 15% seen once.

Sample: blood. The chain is built from TRBV27 and TRBJ2-1; D gene unclear. This sequence was found in a man aged 50-60 years with Graves' hyperthyroidism. The CDR3 DNA is TGTGCCAGCAGTTTTCTTCTAACCGGACCATACAATGAGCAGTTCTTC. Residues: CASSFLLTGPYNEQFF.